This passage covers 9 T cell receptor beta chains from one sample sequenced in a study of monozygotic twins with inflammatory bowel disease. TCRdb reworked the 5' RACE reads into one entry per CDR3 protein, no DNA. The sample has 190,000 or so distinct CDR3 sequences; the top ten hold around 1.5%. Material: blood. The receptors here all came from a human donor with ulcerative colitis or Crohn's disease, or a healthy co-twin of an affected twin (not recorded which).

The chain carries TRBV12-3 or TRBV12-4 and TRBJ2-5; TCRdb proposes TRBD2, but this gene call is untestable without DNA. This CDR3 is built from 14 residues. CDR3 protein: CASSTGTALGTQYF.

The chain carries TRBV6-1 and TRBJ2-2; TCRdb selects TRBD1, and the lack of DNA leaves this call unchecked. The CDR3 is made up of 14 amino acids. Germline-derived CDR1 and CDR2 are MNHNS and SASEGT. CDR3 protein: CASSETGNTGELFF.

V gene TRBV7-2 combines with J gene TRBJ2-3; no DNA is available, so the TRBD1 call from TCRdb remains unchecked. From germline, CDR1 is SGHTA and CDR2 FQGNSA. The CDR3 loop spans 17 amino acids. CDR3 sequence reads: CASSQLGRQWRTDTQYF.

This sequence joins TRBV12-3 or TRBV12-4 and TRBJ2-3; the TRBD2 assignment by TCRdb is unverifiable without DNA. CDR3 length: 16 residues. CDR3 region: CASSLNSGGTTDTQYF.

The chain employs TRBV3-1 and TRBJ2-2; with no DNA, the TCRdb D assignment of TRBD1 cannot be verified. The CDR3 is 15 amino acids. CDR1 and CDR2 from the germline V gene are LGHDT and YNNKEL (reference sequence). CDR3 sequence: CASSSGVSGTGELFF.

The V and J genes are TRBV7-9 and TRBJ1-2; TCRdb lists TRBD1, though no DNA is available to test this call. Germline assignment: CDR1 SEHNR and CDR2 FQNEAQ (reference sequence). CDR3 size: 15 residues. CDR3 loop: CASSSWTDPNYGYTF.

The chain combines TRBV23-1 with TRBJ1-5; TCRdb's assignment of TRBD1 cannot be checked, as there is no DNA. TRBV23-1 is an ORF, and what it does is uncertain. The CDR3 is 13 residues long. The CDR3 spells CASSLKQEQPQHF.

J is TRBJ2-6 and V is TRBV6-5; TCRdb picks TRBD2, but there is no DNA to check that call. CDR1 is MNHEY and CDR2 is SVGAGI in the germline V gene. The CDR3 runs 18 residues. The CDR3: CASSYREQALSGANVLTF.

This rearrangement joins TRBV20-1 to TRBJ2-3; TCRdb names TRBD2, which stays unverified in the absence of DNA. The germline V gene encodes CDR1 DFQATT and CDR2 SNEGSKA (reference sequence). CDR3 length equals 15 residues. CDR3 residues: CSASFRGGRTDTQYF.